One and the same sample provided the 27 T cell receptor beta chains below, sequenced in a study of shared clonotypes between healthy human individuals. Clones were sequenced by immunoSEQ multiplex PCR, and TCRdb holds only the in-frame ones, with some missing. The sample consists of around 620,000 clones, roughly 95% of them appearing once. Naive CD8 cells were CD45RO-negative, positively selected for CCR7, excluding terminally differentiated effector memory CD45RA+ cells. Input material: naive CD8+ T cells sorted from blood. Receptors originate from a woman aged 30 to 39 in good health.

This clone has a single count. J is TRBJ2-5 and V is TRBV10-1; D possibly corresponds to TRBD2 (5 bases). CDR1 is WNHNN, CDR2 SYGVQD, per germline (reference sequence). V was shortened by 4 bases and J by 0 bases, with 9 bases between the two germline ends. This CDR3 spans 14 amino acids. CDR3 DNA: TGCGCCAGCAGTGCAGCGGAGTACCAAGAGACCCAGTACTTC. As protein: CASSAAEYQETQYF.

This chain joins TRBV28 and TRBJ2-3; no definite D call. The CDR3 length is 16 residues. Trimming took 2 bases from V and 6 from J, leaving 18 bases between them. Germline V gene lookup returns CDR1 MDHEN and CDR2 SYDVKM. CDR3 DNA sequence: TGTGCCAGCAGTTTAATGGCCCCCGGGTTGTTCGATACGCAGTATTTT. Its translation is CASSLMAPGLFDTQYF.

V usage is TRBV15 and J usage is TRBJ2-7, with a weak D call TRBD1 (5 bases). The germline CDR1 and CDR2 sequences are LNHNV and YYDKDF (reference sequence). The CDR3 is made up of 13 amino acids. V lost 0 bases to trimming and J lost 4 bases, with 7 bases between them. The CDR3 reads CATSRDKGYEQYF. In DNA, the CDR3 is TGTGCCACCAGCAGAGATAAGGGGTACGAGCAGTACTTC. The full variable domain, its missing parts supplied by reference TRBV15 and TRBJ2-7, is DAMVIQNPRYQVTQFGKPVTLSCSQTLNHNVMYWYQQKSSQAPKLLFHYYDKDFNNEADTPDNFQSRRPNTSFCFLDIRSPGLGDTAMYLCATSRDKGYEQYFGPGTRLTVT.

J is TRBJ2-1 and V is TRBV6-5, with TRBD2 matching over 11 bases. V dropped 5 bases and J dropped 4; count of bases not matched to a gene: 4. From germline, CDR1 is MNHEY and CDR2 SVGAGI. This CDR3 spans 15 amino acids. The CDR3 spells CASSRVAGGYNEQFF. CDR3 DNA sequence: TGTGCCAGCAGTCGAGTAGCGGGAGGGTACAATGAGCAGTTCTTC.

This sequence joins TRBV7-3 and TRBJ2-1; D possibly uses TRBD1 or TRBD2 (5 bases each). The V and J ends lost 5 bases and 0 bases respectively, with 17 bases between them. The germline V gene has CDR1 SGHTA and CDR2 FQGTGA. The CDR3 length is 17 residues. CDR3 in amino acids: CASSRASDGASYNEQFF. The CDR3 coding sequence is TGTGCCAGCAGCCGTGCGTCGGACGGGGCCTCCTACAATGAGCAGTTCTTC.

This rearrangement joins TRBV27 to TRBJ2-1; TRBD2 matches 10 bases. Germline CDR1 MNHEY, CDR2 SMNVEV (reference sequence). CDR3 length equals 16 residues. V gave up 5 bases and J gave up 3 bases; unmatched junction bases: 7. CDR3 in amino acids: CASSPPAGGIYNEQFF. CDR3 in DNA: TGTGCCAGCAGTCCACCAGCGGGAGGGATCTACAATGAGCAGTTCTTC.

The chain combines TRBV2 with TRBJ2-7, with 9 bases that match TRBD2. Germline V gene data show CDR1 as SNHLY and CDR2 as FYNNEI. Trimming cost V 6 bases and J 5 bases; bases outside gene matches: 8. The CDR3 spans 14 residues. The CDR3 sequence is CASRAEVAGDEQYF. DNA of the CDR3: TGTGCCAGCAGGGCGGAGGTAGCGGGAGACGAGCAGTACTTC.

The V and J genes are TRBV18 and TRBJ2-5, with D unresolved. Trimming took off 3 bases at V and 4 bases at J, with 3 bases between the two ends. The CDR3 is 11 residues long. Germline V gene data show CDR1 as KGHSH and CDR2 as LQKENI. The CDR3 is CASSPGETQYF. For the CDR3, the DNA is TGTGCCAGCTCACCGGGAGAGACCCAGTACTTC.

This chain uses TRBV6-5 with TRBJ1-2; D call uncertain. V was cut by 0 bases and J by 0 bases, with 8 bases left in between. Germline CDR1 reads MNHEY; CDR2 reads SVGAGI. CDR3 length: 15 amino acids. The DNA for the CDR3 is TGTGCCAGCAGTTACTCGACATCGGCTAACTATGGCTACACCTTC. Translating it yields CASSYSTSANYGYTF.

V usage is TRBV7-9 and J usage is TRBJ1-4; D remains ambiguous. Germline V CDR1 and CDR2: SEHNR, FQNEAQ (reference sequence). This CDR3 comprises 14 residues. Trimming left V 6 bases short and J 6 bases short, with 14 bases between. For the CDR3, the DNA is TGTGCCAGCAGTCCGCTTGGAGGAGATGAAAAACTGTTTTTT. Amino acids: CASSPLGGDEKLFF.

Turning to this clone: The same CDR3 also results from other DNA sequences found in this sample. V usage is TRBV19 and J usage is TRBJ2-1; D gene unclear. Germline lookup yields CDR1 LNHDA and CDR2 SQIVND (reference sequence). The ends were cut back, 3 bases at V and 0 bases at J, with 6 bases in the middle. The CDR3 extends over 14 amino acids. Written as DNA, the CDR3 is TGTGCCAGTAGTATCCTTTCCTCCTACAATGAGCAGTTCTTC. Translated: CASSILSSYNEQFF.

CDR3 bases: TGTGCCAGCAGTTACTGGGGGACCGGGGAGCTGTTTTTT. Its protein is CASSYWGTGELFF. The chain recombines TRBV6-5 with TRBJ2-2; the D call may be TRBD1 or TRBD2 (5 bases each). This CDR3 contains 13 residues. Trimming cost V 1 base and J 5 bases, with 5 bases left between them. Germline V gene data show CDR1 as MNHEY and CDR2 as SVGAGI.

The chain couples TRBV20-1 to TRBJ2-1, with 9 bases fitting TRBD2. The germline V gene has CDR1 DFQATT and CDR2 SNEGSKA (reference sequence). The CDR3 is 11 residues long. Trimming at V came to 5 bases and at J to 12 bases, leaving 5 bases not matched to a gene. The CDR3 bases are TGCAGTGCTTGGGCTAGCGGGGTGCAGTTCTTC. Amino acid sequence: CSAWASGVQFF.

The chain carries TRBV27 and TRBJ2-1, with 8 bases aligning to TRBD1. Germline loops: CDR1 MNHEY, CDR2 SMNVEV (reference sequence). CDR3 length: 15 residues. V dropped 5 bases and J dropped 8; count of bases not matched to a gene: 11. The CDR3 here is CASSPSWTGLDEQFF. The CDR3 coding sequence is TGTGCCAGCAGTCCCTCCTGGACAGGGTTAGATGAGCAGTTCTTC.

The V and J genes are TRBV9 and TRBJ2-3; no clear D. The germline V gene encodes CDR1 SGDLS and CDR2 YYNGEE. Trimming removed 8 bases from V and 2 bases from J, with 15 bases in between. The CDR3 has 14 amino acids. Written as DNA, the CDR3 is TGTGCCAGTTCTTCCCGGATCTCCACAGATACGCAGTATTTT. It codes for CASSSRISTDTQYF.

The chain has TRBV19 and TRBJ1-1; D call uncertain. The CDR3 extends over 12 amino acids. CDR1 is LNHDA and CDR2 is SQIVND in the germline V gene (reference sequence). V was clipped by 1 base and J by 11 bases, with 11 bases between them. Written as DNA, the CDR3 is TGTGCCAGTAGTATAGGGGAACTGTGGGCTTTCTTT. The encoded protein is CASSIGELWAFF.

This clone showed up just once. CDR3: CASQSTETYEQYF. The CDR3 DNA is TGTGCCAGCCAGTCGACAGAGACCTACGAGCAGTACTTC. This sequence joins TRBV6-5 and TRBJ2-7, with a possible D match to TRBD1 (5 bases). The CDR3 is 13 amino acids. Trimming removed 8 bases from V and 2 bases from J, with 13 bases in between. CDR1 and CDR2 (germline): MNHEY, SVGAGI.

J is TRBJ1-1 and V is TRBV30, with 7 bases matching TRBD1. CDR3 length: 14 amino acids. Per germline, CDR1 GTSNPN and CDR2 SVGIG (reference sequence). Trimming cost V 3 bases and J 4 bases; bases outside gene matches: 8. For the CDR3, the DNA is TGTGCCTGGAGAAGGGGGCGGGCTACCACTGAAGCTTTCTTT. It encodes CAWRRGRATTEAFF.

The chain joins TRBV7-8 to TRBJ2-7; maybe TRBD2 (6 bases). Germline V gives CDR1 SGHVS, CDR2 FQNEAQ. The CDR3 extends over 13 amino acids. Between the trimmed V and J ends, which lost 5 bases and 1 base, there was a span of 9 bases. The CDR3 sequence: CASSPGLSYEQYF. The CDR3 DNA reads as TGTGCCAGCAGCCCAGGACTATCCTACGAGCAGTACTTC.

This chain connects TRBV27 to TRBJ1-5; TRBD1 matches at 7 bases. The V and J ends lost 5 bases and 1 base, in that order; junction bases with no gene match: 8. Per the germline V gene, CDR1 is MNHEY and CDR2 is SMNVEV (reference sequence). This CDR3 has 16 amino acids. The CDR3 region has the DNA TGTGCCAGCAGTGCCCTCGGACAGGTGAGCAATCAGCCCCAGCATTTT. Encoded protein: CASSALGQVSNQPQHF.

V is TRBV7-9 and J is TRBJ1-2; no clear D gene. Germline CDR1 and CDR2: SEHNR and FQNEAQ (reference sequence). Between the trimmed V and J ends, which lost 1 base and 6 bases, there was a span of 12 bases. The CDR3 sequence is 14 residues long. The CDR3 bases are TGTGCCAGCAGCTTAGGGGCAGGTATACATGGCTACACCTTC. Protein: CASSLGAGIHGYTF.

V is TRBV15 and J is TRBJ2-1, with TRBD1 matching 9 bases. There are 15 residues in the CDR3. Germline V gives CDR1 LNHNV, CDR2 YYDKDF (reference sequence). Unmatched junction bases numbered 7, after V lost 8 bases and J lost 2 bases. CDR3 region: CATVGDRVPYNEQFF. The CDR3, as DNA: TGTGCCACCGTCGGGGACAGGGTACCCTACAATGAGCAGTTCTTC.

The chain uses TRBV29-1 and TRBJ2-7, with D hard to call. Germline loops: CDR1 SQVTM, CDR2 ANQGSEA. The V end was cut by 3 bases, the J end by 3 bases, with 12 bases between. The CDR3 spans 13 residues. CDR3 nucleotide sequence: TGCAGCGTTGAGATGGGAAGGGACTACGAGCAGTACTTC. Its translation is CSVEMGRDYEQYF.

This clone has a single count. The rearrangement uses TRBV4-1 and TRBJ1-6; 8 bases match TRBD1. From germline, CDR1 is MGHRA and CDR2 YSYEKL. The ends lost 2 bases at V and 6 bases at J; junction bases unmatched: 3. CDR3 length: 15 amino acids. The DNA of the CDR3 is TGCGCCAGCAGCCAATGGACAGGGAGTAATTCACCCCTCCACTTT. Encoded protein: CASSQWTGSNSPLHF.

The CDR3 sequence: CASTDEEFGREQYF. In nucleotides, the CDR3 is TGCGCCAGCACCGACGAGGAGTTCGGTCGCGAGCAGTACTTC. This chain links TRBV10-2 with TRBJ2-7; D call uncertain. Trimming removed 7 bases at V and 6 bases at J, with 19 bases between. Per germline, CDR1 WSHSY and CDR2 SAAADI. The CDR3 contains 14 residues.

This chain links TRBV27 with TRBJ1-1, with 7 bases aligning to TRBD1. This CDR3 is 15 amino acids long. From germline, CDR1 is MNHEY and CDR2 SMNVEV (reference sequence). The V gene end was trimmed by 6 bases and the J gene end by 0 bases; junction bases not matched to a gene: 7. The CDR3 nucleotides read TGTGCCAGCAGGCTGGGACAGCTTATGAACACTGAAGCTTTCTTT. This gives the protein CASRLGQLMNTEAFF.

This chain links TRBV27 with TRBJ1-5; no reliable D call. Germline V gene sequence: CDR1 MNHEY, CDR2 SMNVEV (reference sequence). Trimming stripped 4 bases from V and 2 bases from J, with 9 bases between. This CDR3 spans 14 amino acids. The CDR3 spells CASSYRSGNQPQHF. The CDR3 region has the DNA TGTGCCAGCAGTTATCGGTCGGGCAATCAGCCCCAGCATTTT.